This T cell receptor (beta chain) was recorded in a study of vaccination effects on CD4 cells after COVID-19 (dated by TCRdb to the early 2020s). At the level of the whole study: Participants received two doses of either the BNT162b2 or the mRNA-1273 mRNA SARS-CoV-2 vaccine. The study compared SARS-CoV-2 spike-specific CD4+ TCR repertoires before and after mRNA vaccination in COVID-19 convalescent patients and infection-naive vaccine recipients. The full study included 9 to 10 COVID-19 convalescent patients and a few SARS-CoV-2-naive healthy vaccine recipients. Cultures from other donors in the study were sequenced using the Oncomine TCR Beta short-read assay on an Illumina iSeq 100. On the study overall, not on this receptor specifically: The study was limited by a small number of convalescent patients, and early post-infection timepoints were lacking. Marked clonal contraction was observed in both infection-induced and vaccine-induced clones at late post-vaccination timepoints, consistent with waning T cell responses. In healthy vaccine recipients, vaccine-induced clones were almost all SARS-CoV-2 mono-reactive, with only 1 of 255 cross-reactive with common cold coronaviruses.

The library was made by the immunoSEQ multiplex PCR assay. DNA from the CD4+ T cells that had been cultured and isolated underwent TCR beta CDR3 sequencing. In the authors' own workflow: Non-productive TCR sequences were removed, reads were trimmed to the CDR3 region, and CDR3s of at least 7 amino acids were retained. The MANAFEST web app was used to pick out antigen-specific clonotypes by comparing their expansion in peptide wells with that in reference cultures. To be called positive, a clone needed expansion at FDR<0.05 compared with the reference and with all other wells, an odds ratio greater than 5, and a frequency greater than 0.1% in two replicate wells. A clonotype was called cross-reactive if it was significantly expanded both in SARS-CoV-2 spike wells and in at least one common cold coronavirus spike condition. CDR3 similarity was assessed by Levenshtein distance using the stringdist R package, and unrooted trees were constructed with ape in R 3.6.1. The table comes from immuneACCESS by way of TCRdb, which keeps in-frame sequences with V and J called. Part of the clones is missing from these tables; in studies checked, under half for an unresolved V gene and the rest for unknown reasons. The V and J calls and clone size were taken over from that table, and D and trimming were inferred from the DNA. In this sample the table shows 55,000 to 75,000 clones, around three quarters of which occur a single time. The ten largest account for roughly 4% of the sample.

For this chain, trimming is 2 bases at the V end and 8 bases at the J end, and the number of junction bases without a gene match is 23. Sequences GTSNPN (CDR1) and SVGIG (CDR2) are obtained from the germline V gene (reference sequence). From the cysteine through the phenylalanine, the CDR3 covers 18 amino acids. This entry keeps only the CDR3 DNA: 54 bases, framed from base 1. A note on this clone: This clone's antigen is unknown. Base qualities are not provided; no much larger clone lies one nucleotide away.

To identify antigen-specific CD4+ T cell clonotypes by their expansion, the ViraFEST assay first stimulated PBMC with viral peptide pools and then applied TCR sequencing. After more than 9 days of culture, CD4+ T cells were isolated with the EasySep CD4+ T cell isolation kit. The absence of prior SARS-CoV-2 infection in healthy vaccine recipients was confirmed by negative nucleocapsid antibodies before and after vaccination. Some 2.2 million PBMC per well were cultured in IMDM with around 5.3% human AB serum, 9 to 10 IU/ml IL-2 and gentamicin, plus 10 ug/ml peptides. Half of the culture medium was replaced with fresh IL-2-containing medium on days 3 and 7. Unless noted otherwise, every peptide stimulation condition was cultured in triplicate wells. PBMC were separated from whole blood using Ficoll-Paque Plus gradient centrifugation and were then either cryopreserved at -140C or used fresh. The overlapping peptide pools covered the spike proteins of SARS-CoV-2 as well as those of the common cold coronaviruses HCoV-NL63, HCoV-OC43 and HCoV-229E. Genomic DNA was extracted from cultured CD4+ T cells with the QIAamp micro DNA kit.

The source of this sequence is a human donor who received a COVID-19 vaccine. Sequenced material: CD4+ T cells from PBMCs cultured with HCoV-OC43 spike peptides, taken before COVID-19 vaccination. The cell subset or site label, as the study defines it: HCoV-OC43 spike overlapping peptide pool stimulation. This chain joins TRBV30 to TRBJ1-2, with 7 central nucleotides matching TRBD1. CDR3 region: CAWSPMGGRYDRVGGYTF. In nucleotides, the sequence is TGTGCCTGGAGTCCGATGGGGGGGCGATATGACAGGGTAGGCGGCTACACCTTC.